Shown below are 17 T cell receptor beta chains from a single sample sequenced in a study of blood T cell repertoires in COVID-19. Some clones are missing from TCRdb's copy, which holds only in-frame ones; the method was immunoSEQ multiplex PCR. There are roughly 250,000 clones in the sample; approximately 85% occur only once, and 1.5% to 2% lies in the top ten. Sequences were obtained from PBMCs or T cells enriched from blood (not recorded which). The receptors here all came from a woman in her forties or fifties who had recovered from COVID-19.

J is TRBJ1-1 and V is TRBV19; 9 bases fit TRBD1. Germline loops: CDR1 LNHDA, CDR2 SQIVND (reference sequence). CDR3 length equals 13 residues. Trimming at V came to 4 bases and at J to 7 bases, leaving 4 bases not matched to a gene. The CDR3 bases are TGTGCCAGTAGTACGGACAGGGGAAATGAAGCTTTCTTT. This sequence encodes CASSTDRGNEAFF.

This chain uses TRBV27 with TRBJ2-7; 8 nucleotides align to TRBD1. Germline CDR1 is MNHEY and CDR2 is SMNVEV (reference sequence). CDR3 length: 16 residues. The J segment lost 1 base and the V segment lost 4 bases, leaving 9 bases of the junction unmatched. The CDR3 DNA is TGTGCCAGCAGTTCAACAGGGGGTTGGGCGTCCTACGAGCAGTACTTC. Its translation is CASSSTGGWASYEQYF.

The chain joins TRBV27 to TRBJ2-1; D is possibly TRBD1 (5 bases). This CDR3 is built from 15 residues. The V end was cut by 2 bases, the J end by 0 bases, with 8 bases between. CDR1 and CDR2 from the germline V gene are MNHEY and SMNVEV (reference sequence). CDR3 amino acids: CASSLDSFSYNEQFF. CDR3 coding DNA: TGTGCCAGCAGTTTAGACAGCTTCTCCTACAATGAGCAGTTCTTC.

This rearrangement joins TRBV7-8 to TRBJ2-5; TRBD1 is a possible D gene (6 bases). The ends were cut back, 5 bases at V and 0 bases at J, with 16 bases in the middle. In germline, CDR1 is SGHVS, CDR2 FQNEAQ. The CDR3 runs to 16 residues. The CDR3 DNA follows: TGTGCCAGCAGCGTGGGAACTACAGGGTACCAAGAGACCCAGTACTTC. Its translation is CASSVGTTGYQETQYF.

The chain uses TRBV18 and TRBJ2-7; no firm D call. The germline gives CDR1 KGHSH, CDR2 LQKENI. Trimming cost V 2 bases and J 0 bases, with 20 bases left between them. There are 18 residues in the CDR3. The CDR3 is CASSPNAAVSLSSYEQYF. The CDR3 coding sequence is TGTGCCAGCTCACCAAATGCTGCTGTATCCTTGAGCTCCTACGAGCAGTACTTC.

As concerns this clone: The same CDR3 also results from other DNA sequences found in this sample. The V gene is TRBV12-3 or TRBV12-4, the J gene TRBJ2-7; 7 bases fit TRBD1. The CDR3 is 13 residues long. V lost 6 bases and J lost 1; bases outside the gene matches: 3. The DNA of the CDR3 is TGTGCCAGCAGCCGGGACAGTTCCTACGAGCAGTACTTC. Translating it yields CASSRDSSYEQYF.

V usage is TRBV25-1 and J usage is TRBJ2-7; 9 bases fit TRBD1. V lost 3 bases and J lost 3; bases outside the gene matches: 6. Germline assignment: CDR1 MGHDK and CDR2 SYGVNS. The CDR3 has 15 residues. The CDR3 coding sequence is TGTGCCAGCAGTGAGGCACAGGGGGCTTTCTACGAGCAGTACTTC. Translation: CASSEAQGAFYEQYF.

The gene calls are TRBV27 and TRBJ2-1, with 7 bases matching TRBD1. This CDR3 has 15 residues. The trim removed 7 bases at V and 4 bases at J, leaving 10 bases unmatched. The germline V gene encodes CDR1 MNHEY and CDR2 SMNVEV (reference sequence). The CDR3 loop is CASTMPGQAYNEQFF. The CDR3 DNA is TGTGCCAGCACCATGCCTGGACAGGCATACAATGAGCAGTTCTTC.

At least ten counts were recorded for this clone. The chain recombines TRBV5-4 with TRBJ1-1; tentatively, D is TRBD1 (6 bases). The germline V gene encodes CDR1 SGHNT and CDR2 YYREEE (reference sequence). The CDR3 is 14 amino acids. The ends were cut back, 6 bases at V and 5 bases at J, with 17 bases in the middle. CDR3 coding DNA: TGTGCCAGCATCCCCAGGGGCATCGGGACTGAAGCTTTCTTT. Translation: CASIPRGIGTEAFF.

The J gene is TRBJ2-6, the V gene TRBV7-2, with 12 bases that match TRBD1. The CDR3 has 18 residues. CDR1 is SGHTA and CDR2 is FQGNSA in the germline V gene. Trimming removed 2 bases from V and 4 bases from J; junction bases left unmatched: 6. CDR3 coding DNA: TGTGCCAGCAGCTTATGGGGACAGGGGGCGTTCGGGGCCAACGTCCTGACTTTC. This codes for CASSLWGQGAFGANVLTF. Variable domain in full (rest from reference TRBV7-2 and TRBJ2-6): GAGVSQSPSNKVTEKGKDVELRCDPISGHTALYWYRQSLGQGLEFLIYFQGNSAPDKSGLPSDRFSAERTGGSVSTLTIQRTQQEDSAVYLCASSLWGQGAFGANVLTFGAGSRLTVL.

This chain joins TRBV28 and TRBJ1-6, with D perhaps TRBD1 (5 bases). The CDR3 loop spans 13 amino acids. The germline gives CDR1 MDHEN, CDR2 SYDVKM. For the CDR3, the DNA is TGTGGTTCACTCGGGGGATATAATTCACCCCTCCACTTT. It encodes CGSLGGYNSPLHF.

The genes are TRBV5-1 and TRBJ2-2; possible D gene TRBD2, 5 bases. V lost 0 bases, J lost 4 bases, and 10 bases lay in between. The germline V gene encodes CDR1 SGHRS and CDR2 YFSETQ. The CDR3 runs 15 residues. CDR3 DNA sequence: TGCGCCAGCAGCTTGGAGGGTCGGGGCACCGGGGAGCTGTTTTTT. Translation: CASSLEGRGTGELFF.

The CDR3 region has the DNA TGTGCCAGCTCACCCGCGACTAGCAGGAATGAGCAGTTCTTC. It encodes CASSPATSRNEQFF. The V call is TRBV18, the J call TRBJ2-1; 7 bases align to TRBD2. The CDR3 consists of 14 residues. The V gene's germline CDR1 is KGHSH and CDR2 LQKENI. J gave up 7 bases and V 3 bases, and 6 bases lay outside the gene matches.

The chain couples TRBV10-3 to TRBJ2-1; D perhaps matches TRBD1 (5 bases). CDR1 and CDR2 (germline): ENHRY, SYGVKD. Trimming shortened V by 6 bases and J by 5 bases, and 11 bases separated the two germline ends. This CDR3 contains 13 residues. This chain's CDR3 is CAIRNGADNEQFF. Written as DNA, the CDR3 is TGTGCCATCAGGAATGGGGCAGACAATGAGCAGTTCTTC.

The chain uses TRBV6-5 and TRBJ2-1; D is perhaps TRBD2 (5 bases). This CDR3 has 13 amino acids. Germline V gene sequence: CDR1 MNHEY, CDR2 SVGAGI. V lost 4 bases, J lost 1 base, and 5 bases lay in between. The CDR3 bases are TGTGCCAGCAGTTGGACTTCCTACAATGAGCAGTTCTTC. This sequence encodes CASSWTSYNEQFF.

The gene calls are TRBV15 and TRBJ1-6; D may be TRBD1 (5 bases). V was trimmed by 2 bases and J by 8 bases, leaving 10 bases between them. CDR1 LNHNV and CDR2 YYDKDF come from the germline V gene (reference sequence). The CDR3 is 14 amino acids. The CDR3 DNA sequence: TGTGCCACCAGCAGACAGGGAGGGCATTCACCCCTCCACTTT. Translating gives CATSRQGGHSPLHF.

The gene calls are TRBV18 and TRBJ2-5, with TRBD1 matching over 8 bases. J gave up 5 bases and V 4 bases, and 9 bases lay outside the gene matches. The germline V gene has CDR1 KGHSH and CDR2 LQKENI. This CDR3 region has 15 residues. In DNA form, the CDR3 reads TGTGCCAGCTCACGTAGTCAGGGGGCTTTGGAGACCCAGTACTTC. Its protein is CASSRSQGALETQYF.